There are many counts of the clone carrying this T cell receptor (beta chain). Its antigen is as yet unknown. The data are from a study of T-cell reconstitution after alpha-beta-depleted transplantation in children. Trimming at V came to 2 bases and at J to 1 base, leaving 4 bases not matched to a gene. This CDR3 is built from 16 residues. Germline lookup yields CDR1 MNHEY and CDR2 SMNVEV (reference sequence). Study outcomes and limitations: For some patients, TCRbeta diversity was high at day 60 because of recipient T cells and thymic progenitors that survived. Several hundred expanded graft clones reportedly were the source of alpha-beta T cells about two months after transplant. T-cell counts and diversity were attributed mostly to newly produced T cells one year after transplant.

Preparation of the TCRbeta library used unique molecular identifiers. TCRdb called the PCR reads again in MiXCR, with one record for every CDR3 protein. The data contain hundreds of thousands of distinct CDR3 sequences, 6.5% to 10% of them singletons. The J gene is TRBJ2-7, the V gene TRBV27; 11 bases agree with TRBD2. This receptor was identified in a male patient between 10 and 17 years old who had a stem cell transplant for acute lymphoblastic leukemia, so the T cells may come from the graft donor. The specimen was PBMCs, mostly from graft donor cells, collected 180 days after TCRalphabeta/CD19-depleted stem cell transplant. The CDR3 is CASSLNPSGRSYEQYF. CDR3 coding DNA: TGTGCCAGCAGTTTAAACCCTAGCGGGAGGTCCTACGAGCAGTACTTC.